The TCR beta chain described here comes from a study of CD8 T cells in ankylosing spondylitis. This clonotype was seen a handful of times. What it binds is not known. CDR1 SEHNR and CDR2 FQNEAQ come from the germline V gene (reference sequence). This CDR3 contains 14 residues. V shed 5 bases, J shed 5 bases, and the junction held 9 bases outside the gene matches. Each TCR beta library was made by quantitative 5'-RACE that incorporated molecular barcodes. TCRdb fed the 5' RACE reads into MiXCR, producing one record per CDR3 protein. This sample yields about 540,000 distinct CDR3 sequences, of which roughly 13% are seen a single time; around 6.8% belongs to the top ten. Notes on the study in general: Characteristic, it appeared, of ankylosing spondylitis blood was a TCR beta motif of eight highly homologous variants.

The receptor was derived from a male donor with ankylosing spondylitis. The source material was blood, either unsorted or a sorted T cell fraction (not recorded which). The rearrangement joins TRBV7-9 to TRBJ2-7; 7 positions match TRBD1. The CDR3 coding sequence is TGTGCCAGCAGCCCGGGACAGAAAGGAAACGAGCAGTACTTC. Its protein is CASSPGQKGNEQYF. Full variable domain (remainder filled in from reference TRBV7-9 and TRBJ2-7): DTGVSQNPRHKITKRGQNVTFRCDPISEHNRLYWYRQTLGQGPEFLTYFQNEAQLEKSRLLSDRFSAERPKGSFSTLEIQRTEQGDSAMYLCASSPGQKGNEQYFGPGTRLTVT.